This T cell receptor beta chain originates from a study of response to subunit inactivated influenza vaccine. CDR1 and CDR2 from the germline V gene are MNHEY and SVGEGT. CDR3 size: 13 residues. The ends were cut back, 7 bases at V and 3 bases at J, with 13 bases in the middle. Broader study findings: Only a handful of new T cells, the authors suggested, are recruited with each seasonal influenza vaccination.

Of note for this clonotype: As yet, its antigen is unknown.

TCRdb redid the calling of the RT-PCR reads with MiXCR, one entry per CDR3 protein. The table lists 800,000 to 1,000,000 distinct CDR3 sequences, 20% to 25% of them singletons, with about 10% in the top ten. This TCR came from a man between 45 and 60 years old who received an inactivated influenza vaccine. The source was PBMCs from blood, collected 5 days after vaccination. V and J are TRBV6-2 or TRBV6-3 and TRBJ2-7; the D is unclear. The CDR3 region has the DNA TGTGCCAGCAAACTAAGGGTGTACTACGAGCAGTACTTC. Its translation: CASKLRVYYEQYF.